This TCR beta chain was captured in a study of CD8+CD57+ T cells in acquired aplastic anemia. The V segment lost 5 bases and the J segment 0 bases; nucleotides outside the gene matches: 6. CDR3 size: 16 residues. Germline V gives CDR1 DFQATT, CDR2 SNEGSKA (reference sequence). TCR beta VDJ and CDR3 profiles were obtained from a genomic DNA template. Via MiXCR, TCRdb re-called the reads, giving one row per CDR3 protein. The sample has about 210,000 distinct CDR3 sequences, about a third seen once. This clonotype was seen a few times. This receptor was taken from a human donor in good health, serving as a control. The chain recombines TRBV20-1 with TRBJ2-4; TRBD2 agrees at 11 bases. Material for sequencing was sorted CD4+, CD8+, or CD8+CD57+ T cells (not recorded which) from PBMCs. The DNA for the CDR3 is TGCAGTGCTGCTAGCGGGGGGCCAGTAGCCAAAAACATTCAGTACTTC. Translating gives CSAASGGPVAKNIQYF.